This TCR beta chain was identified in a study of immune cell composition in non-small cell lung cancer. Study as a whole: Most cases were lung adenocarcinoma or squamous cell carcinoma. Study-wide findings and caveats: Clones >0.5% enriched in tumour were rarer in adenocarcinoma (roughly 33%) than squamous (about 80%). Squamous lung tumours showed higher top 10 clone scores and clonality than adenocarcinomas.

The CDR3 spans 15 residues. Germline V gives CDR1 SEHNR, CDR2 FQNEAQ (reference sequence). The V end lost 1 base, the J end lost 6 bases, and 12 bases lay between the germline ends. For this clone: Antigen specificity is unknown.

Genomic DNA came from frozen unsorted single-cell suspensions. Only in-frame clones appear in the TCRdb table, and some are missing; sequencing was by immunoSEQ multiplex PCR. The sample records about 3,700 clones, roughly two thirds being singletons. The specimen sequenced was lung tumor tissue. The chain has TRBV7-9 and TRBJ1-4; TRBD1 might be the D (6 bases). The receptor was isolated from a human donor with non-small cell lung cancer. The CDR3 bases are TGTGCCAGCAGCTTAGGGTGGGGGCCGGATGAAAAACTGTTTTTT. Its translation is CASSLGWGPDEKLFF.